This T cell receptor beta chain derives from a study of blood T cells in healthy people across ages. It was with a sample-barcoded 5' primer and a J-beta primer mix that a second PCR of roughly 6 to 12 cycles was run. Researchers report that a template-switch adaptor with 12 random nucleotides tagged each cDNA molecule. Researchers report that each sample yielded at least 3 million CDR3-containing paired-end reads. Each CDR3 protein is one row after TCRdb ran MiXCR on the 5' RACE reads. The sample includes 1.5 million to 2 million distinct CDR3 sequences, just under 50% seen only once; the top ten take around 2.1%. CDR3 size: 16 residues. V shed 10 bases and J shed 0 bases, with 19 bases lying between them. The V gene's germline CDR1 is MRHNA and CDR2 SNTAGT. The sample holds a few counts of this clonotype.

This sequence joins TRBV6-4 and TRBJ2-1, with D possibly being TRBD2 (6 bases). The clonotype was recovered from a middle-aged woman in good health. The sequencing input was blood. The CDR3 nucleotides read TGTGCCACCGGGCGAGAAGCGGGTAGCTCCTACAATGAGCAGTTCTTC. It translates to CATGREAGSSYNEQFF.